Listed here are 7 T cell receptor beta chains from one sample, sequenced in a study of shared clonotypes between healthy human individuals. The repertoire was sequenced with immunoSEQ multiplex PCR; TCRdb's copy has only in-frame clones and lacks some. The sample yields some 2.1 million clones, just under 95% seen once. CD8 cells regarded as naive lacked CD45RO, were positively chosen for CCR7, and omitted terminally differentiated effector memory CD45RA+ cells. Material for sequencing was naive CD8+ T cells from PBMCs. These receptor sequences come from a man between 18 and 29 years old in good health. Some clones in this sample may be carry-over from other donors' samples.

CDR3 protein: CASSLSMGFNEQFF. The CDR3 DNA is TGTGCCAGCAGTTTATCTATGGGTTTTAATGAGCAGTTCTTC. This chain joins TRBV28 and TRBJ2-1; D remains ambiguous. The CDR3 has 14 amino acids. CDR1 MDHEN and CDR2 SYDVKM come from the germline V gene. V lost 1 base, J lost 7 bases, and 11 bases lay in between.

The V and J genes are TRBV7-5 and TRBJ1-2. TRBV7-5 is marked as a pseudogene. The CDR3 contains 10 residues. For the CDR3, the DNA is TGTGTCAGGAGTGTGAAAGGCTACACCTTC. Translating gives CVRSVKGYTF.

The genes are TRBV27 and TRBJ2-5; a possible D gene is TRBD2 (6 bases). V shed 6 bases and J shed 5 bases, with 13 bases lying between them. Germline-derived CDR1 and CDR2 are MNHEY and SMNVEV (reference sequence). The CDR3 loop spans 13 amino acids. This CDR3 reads CASSRRVSETQYF. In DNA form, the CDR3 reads TGTGCCAGCAGCCGGAGGGTAAGCGAGACCCAGTACTTC.

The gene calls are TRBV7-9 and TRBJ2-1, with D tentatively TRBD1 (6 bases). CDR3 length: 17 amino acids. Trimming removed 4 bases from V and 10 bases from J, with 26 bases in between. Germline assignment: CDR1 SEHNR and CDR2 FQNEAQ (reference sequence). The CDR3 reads CASSSLDLGRDTREQFF. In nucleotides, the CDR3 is TGTGCCAGCAGCTCCCTAGACTTGGGCAGGGACACAAGGGAGCAGTTCTTC. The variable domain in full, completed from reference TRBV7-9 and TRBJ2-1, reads DTGVSQNPRHKITKRGQNVTFRCDPISEHNRLYWYRQTLGQGPEFLTYFQNEAQLEKSRLLSDRFSAERPKGSFSTLEIQRTEQGDSAMYLCASSSLDLGRDTREQFFGPGTRLTVL.

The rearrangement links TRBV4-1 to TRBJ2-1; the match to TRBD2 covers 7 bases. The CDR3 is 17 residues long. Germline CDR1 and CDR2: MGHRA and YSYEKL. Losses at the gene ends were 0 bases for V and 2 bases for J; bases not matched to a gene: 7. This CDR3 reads CASSQDASGYPYNEQFF. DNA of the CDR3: TGCGCCAGCAGCCAAGATGCTAGCGGATATCCCTACAATGAGCAGTTCTTC.

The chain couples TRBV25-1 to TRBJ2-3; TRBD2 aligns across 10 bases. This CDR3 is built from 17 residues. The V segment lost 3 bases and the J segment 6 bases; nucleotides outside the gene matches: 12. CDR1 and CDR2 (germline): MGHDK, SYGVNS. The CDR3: CASSDLRASGRKDTQYF. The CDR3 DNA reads TGTGCCAGCAGTGACCTCCGAGCTAGCGGGAGAAAGGATACGCAGTATTTT.

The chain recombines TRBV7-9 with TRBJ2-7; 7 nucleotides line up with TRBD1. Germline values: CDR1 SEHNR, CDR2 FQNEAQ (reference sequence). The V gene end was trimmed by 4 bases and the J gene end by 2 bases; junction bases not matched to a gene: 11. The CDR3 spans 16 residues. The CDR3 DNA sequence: TGTGCCAGCAGCTCGACCTGGGGGACAGAGACCTACGAGCAGTACTTC. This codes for CASSSTWGTETYEQYF.